This TCR beta chain was sequenced during a study of technical replicates of blood from a few donors. The data were produced by immunoSEQ multiplex PCR, yet TCRdb's version contains in-frame clones alone and is incomplete. In the table there are 75,000 to 85,000 clones, approximately 78% of which are singletons. The CDR3 runs 16 residues. V gave up 4 bases and J gave up 6 bases; unmatched junction bases: 7. The germline gives CDR1 SNHLY, CDR2 FYNNEI. The TCR comes from a human donor in good health. Some clones in this sample may be carry-over from other donors' samples. The chain recombines TRBV2 with TRBJ1-5; 12 positions agree with TRBD1. Sequencing was carried out using PBMCs. CDR3 sequence reads: CASSAGTGGVRQPQHF. For the CDR3, the DNA is TGTGCCAGCAGTGCCGGGACAGGGGGCGTGCGTCAGCCCCAGCATTTT.